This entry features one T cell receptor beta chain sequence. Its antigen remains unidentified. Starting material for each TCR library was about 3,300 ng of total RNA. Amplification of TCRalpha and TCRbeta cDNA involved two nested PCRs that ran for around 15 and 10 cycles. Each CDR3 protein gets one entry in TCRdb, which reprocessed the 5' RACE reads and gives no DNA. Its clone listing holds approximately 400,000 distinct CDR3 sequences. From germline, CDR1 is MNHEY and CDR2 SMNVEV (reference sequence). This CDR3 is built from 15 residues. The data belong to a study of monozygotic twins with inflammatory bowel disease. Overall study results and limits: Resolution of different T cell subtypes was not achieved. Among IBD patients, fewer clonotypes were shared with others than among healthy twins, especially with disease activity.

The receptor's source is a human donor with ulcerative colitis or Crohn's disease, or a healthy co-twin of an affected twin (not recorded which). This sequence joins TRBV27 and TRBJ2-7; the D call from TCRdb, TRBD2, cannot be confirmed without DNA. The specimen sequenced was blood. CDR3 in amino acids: CASSPLPRLIYEQYF.